This entry lists 10 T cell receptor beta chains sequenced from one sample in a study of blood T cell repertoires in COVID-19. TCRdb keeps only in-frame clones here, not all; method: immunoSEQ multiplex PCR. The repertoire holds under 75,000 clones, with more than 75% as singletons. Sequenced: peripheral blood. The receptors were gathered from a woman aged 55-69 years with acute or convalescent COVID-19.

The V call is TRBV7-2, the J call TRBJ2-7; no firm D call. Germline lookup yields CDR1 SGHTA and CDR2 FQGNSA. CDR3 length: 14 residues. The V end lost 3 bases, the J end lost 1 base, and 10 bases lay between the germline ends. The CDR3 nucleotides are TGTGCCAGCAGCTTTGTCAGTCATTCCTACGAGCAGTACTTC. Translated: CASSFVSHSYEQYF.

The chain couples TRBV10-2 to TRBJ1-5, with D perhaps matching TRBD1 (5 bases). V lost 6 bases to trimming and J lost 0 bases, with 12 bases between them. This CDR3 comprises 15 residues. The germline CDR1 and CDR2 sequences are WSHSY and SAAADI. CDR3 amino acids: CASRFDRYSNQPQHF. The CDR3, as DNA: TGCGCCAGCAGGTTCGACAGATATAGCAATCAGCCCCAGCATTTT.

The chain carries TRBV27 and TRBJ1-6; D is ambiguous. Germline CDR1 and CDR2: MNHEY and SMNVEV (reference sequence). Trimming removed 8 bases from V and 7 bases from J, with 6 bases in between. This CDR3 has 11 residues. The CDR3 region has the DNA TGTGCCAGCGGAGGGAATTCACCCCTCCACTTT. Translating it yields CASGGNSPLHF.

The chain links TRBV6-1 to TRBJ1-1, with D possibly matching TRBD1 (5 bases). Germline values: CDR1 MNHNS, CDR2 SASEGT. V lost 0 bases and J 1 base, leaving 12 bases between the germline ends. This CDR3 region has 16 residues. The CDR3 here is CASSEAYRTANTEAFF. The CDR3 region has the DNA TGTGCCAGCAGTGAAGCGTACAGGACGGCGAACACTGAAGCTTTCTTT.

V is TRBV6-1 and J is TRBJ2-2, with D possibly matching TRBD2 (6 bases). Trimming cost V 3 bases and J 10 bases, with 12 bases left between them. From germline, CDR1 is MNHNS and CDR2 SASEGT. The CDR3 sequence is 13 residues long. CDR3 protein: CASSDLGGEELFF. In DNA, the CDR3 is TGTGCCAGCAGTGACCTCGGAGGGGAGGAGCTGTTTTTT.

This clone came up a few times. This sequence joins TRBV3-1 (or the pseudogene TRBV3-2) and TRBJ1-2; 9 bases line up with TRBD1. The germline CDR1 and CDR2 sequences are LGHDT and YNNKEL (reference sequence). The CDR3 is 15 residues long. Trimming took 4 bases from V and 4 from J; bases not matched to a gene: 7. The CDR3 is CASSLSGQGIYGYTF. CDR3 bases: TGTGCCAGCAGCCTCTCCGGACAGGGGATCTATGGCTACACCTTC.

The J gene is TRBJ2-1, the V gene TRBV15, with a tentative D call TRBD1 (7 bases). Per germline, CDR1 LNHNV and CDR2 YYDKDF (reference sequence). This CDR3 is 15 amino acids long. V dropped 5 bases and J dropped 4 bases, with 15 bases sitting between them. This CDR3 is CATSPGGIPYNEQFF. In DNA, the CDR3 is TGTGCCACCAGCCCAGGGGGGATACCTTACAATGAGCAGTTCTTC.

The genes are TRBV10-3 and TRBJ2-7; 13 nucleotides agree with TRBD2. The CDR3 spans 17 residues. V gave up 3 bases and J gave up 0 bases; unmatched junction bases: 5. Per germline, CDR1 ENHRY and CDR2 SYGVKD. CDR3 residues: CAISDGTSGVSSYEQYF. The CDR3 nucleotides read TGTGCCATCAGTGATGGGACTAGCGGGGTTAGCTCCTACGAGCAGTACTTC.

The chain recombines TRBV6-5 with TRBJ2-1; D uncertain. Trimming shortened V by 5 bases and J by 3 bases, and 11 bases separated the two germline ends. Germline CDR1 MNHEY, CDR2 SVGAGI. This CDR3 is built from 14 residues. For the CDR3, the DNA is TGTGCCAGCAGTCCCGCCCGGGTCTACAATGAGCAGTTCTTC. It codes for CASSPARVYNEQFF.

This chain links TRBV14 with TRBJ1-6; no clear D. The germline V and J ends were trimmed by 4 bases and 7 bases, with 14 bases remaining between them. The CDR3 spans 15 residues. The V gene's germline CDR1 is SGHDN and CDR2 FVKESK. CDR3 region: CASSLLPNQNSPLHF. The CDR3 DNA sequence: TGTGCCAGCAGCCTCCTCCCGAACCAGAATTCACCCCTCCACTTT.